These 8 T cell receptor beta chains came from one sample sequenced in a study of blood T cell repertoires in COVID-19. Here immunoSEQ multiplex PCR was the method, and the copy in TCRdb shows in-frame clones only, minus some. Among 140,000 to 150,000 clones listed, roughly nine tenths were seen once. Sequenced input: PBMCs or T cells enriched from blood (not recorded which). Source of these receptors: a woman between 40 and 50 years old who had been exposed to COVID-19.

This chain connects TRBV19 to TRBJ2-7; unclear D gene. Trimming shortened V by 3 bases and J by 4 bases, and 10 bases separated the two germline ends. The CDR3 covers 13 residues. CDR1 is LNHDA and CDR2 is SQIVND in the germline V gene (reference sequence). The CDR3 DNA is TGTGCCAGTAGTATTTCTCGTCTTTACGAGCAGTACTTC. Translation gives CASSISRLYEQYF.

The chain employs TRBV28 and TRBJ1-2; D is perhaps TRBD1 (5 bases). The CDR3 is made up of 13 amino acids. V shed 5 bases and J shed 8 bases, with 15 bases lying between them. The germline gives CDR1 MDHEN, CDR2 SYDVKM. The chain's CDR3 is CASSPAGKHGYTF. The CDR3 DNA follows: TGTGCCAGCAGTCCTGCAGGGAAACACGGCTACACCTTC.

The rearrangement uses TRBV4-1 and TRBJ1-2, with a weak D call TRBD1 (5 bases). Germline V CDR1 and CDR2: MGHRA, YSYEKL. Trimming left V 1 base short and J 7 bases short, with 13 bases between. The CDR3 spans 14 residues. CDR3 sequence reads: CASSQGEGPGGYTF. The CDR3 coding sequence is TGCGCCAGCAGCCAAGGGGAGGGACCTGGTGGCTACACCTTC.

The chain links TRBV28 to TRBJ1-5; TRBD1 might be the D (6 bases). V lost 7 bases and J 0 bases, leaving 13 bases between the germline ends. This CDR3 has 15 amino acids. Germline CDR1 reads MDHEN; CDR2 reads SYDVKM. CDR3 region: CASILGGNSNQPQHF. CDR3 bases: TGTGCCAGCATCCTAGGGGGTAATAGCAATCAGCCCCAGCATTTT.

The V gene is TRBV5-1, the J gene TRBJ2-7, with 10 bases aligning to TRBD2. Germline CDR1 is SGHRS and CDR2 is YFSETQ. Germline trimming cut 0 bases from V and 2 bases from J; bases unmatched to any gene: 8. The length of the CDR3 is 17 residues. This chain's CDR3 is CASSLVSSGGPPYEQYF. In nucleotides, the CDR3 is TGCGCCAGCAGCTTGGTGTCTAGCGGGGGCCCACCCTACGAGCAGTACTTC.

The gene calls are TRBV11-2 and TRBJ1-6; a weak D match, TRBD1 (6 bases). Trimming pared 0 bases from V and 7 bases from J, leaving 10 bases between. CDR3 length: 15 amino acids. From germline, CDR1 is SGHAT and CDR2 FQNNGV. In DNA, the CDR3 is TGTGCCAGCAGCTTAGATCGCCAGGGGAATTCACCCCTCCACTTT. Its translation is CASSLDRQGNSPLHF. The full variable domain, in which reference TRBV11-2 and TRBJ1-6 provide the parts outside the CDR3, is EAGVAQSPRYKIIEKRQSVAFWCNPISGHATLYWYQQILGQGPKLLIQFQNNGVVDDSQLPKDRFSAERLKGVDSTLKIQPAKLEDSAVYLCASSLDRQGNSPLHFGNGTRLTVT.

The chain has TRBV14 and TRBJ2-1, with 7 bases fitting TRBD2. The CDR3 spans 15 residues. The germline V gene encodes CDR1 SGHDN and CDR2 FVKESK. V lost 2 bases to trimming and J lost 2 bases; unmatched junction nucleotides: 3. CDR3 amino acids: CASSQKRGAYNEQFF. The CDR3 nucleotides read TGTGCCAGCAGCCAAAAGCGGGGAGCCTACAATGAGCAGTTCTTC. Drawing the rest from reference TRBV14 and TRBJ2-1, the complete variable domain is EAGVTQFPSHSVIEKGQTVTLRCDPISGHDNLYWYRRVMGKEIKFLLHFVKESKQDESGMPNNRFLAERTGGTYSTLKVQPAELEDSGVYFCASSQKRGAYNEQFFGPGTRLTVL.

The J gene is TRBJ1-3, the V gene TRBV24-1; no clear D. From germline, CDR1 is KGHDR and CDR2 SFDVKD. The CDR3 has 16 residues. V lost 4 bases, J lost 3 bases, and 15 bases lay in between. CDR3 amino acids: CATSESPGVNGNTIYF. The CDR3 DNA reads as TGTGCCACCAGTGAGTCTCCGGGTGTGAATGGAAACACCATATATTTT.